Listed below are T cell receptor beta chains from one sample, sequenced in a study of cytomegalovirus exposure and HLA in healthy donors. Generated by immunoSEQ multiplex PCR, the TCRdb table keeps only in-frame clones and is missing some. The sample has 190,000 or so clones; around 86% are singletons. Sequencing input: PBMCs. These receptor sequences come from a woman in her forties or fifties in good health and CMV-seropositive. Each CDR3 is given with its conserved first and last residue. Fields, in order: clone size, V gene, D gene, J gene, CDR3 DNA, CDR3 protein. D genes are given only for firm matches. Clone size appears in some rows only: once, few, many, or a class for an expanded clone.

clone_size: -
v_call: TRBV6-5
d_call: TRBD1
j_call: TRBJ2-5
cdr3_nt: TGTGCCAGCAGTTCCGGGACAGGGGGTGAAGAGACCCAGTACTTC
cdr3_aa: CASSSGTGGEETQYF

clone_size: few
v_call: TRBV2
d_call: TRBD1
j_call: TRBJ2-2
cdr3_nt: TGTGCCAGCAGTGGGACAGGGGCCAACACCGGGGAGCTGTTTTTT
cdr3_aa: CASSGTGANTGELFF

clone_size: -
v_call: TRBV29-1
d_call: -
j_call: TRBJ1-1
cdr3_nt: TGCAGCGTGGTTAAGGACAGTGGGAGTTCAGCTTTCTTT
cdr3_aa: CSVVKDSGSSAFF

clone_size: -
v_call: TRBV6-6
d_call: TRBD1
j_call: TRBJ2-7
cdr3_nt: TGTGCCAGCAGCACCGGGACAGGGGTTCCCTACGAGCAGTACTTC
cdr3_aa: CASSTGTGVPYEQYF

clone_size: once
v_call: TRBV2
d_call: -
j_call: TRBJ1-2
cdr3_nt: TGTGCCAGCAGTGGACAGCTCTATGGCTACACCTTC
cdr3_aa: CASSGQLYGYTF

clone_size: -
v_call: TRBV18
d_call: -
j_call: TRBJ2-3
cdr3_nt: TGTGCCAGCTCACCAATGGAGGCCACAGATACGCAGTATTTT
cdr3_aa: CASSPMEATDTQYF

clone_size: -
v_call: TRBV7-9
d_call: -
j_call: TRBJ2-6
cdr3_nt: TGTGCCAGCAGCTTAGTACGGGACTCCGGCTCTGGGGCCAACGTCCTGACTTTC
cdr3_aa: CASSLVRDSGSGANVLTF

clone_size: -
v_call: TRBV7-9
d_call: -
j_call: TRBJ2-5
cdr3_nt: TGTGCCAGCAGCTTAGCGACTAGTCGAGAGACCCAGTACTTC
cdr3_aa: CASSLATSRETQYF

clone_size: -
v_call: TRBV6-6
d_call: TRBD1
j_call: TRBJ1-3
cdr3_nt: TGTGCCAGCAGCCGACAGGGCTCGGGAAACACCATATATTTT
cdr3_aa: CASSRQGSGNTIYF

clone_size: few
v_call: TRBV5-4
d_call: -
j_call: TRBJ2-3
cdr3_nt: TGTGCCAGCAGCCCCCGGGGGGCGGGAAGGAGGACAGATACGCAGTATTTT
cdr3_aa: CASSPRGAGRRTDTQYF

clone_size: few
v_call: TRBV7-9
d_call: -
j_call: TRBJ1-1
cdr3_nt: TGTGCCAGCAGCCGGGTGGTGGACACTGAAGCTTTCTTT
cdr3_aa: CASSRVVDTEAFF

clone_size: -
v_call: TRBV6-5
d_call: TRBD2
j_call: TRBJ2-1
cdr3_nt: TGTGCCAGCAGCTCTCACGGCGGGAGTAGGAATGAGCAGTTCTTC
cdr3_aa: CASSSHGGSRNEQFF

clone_size: -
v_call: TRBV6-5
d_call: TRBD1
j_call: TRBJ2-7
cdr3_nt: TGTGCCAGCAGACGCGGACAGGGGGCATACGAGCAGTACTTC
cdr3_aa: CASRRGQGAYEQYF

clone_size: -
v_call: TRBV19
d_call: TRBD1
j_call: TRBJ2-1
cdr3_nt: TGTGCCAGTAGTATTCGGACAGGGGGGTCCTACAATGAGCAGTTCTTC
cdr3_aa: CASSIRTGGSYNEQFF

clone_size: -
v_call: TRBV10-3
d_call: -
j_call: TRBJ1-3
cdr3_nt: TGTGCCACGATCGACACGAGGGTGTCTGGAAACACCATATATTTT
cdr3_aa: CATIDTRVSGNTIYF

clone_size: -
v_call: TRBV25-1
d_call: -
j_call: TRBJ2-3
cdr3_nt: TGTGCCAGCAGTGAATCGTGGGCAGGGAGCACAGATACGCAGTATTTT
cdr3_aa: CASSESWAGSTDTQYF

clone_size: -
v_call: TRBV4-3
d_call: -
j_call: TRBJ1-2
cdr3_nt: TGCGCCAGCAGCCAAGACAGGGCTACTTACTATGGCTACACCTTC
cdr3_aa: CASSQDRATYYGYTF

clone_size: -
v_call: TRBV9
d_call: TRBD2
j_call: TRBJ2-1
cdr3_nt: TGTGCCAGCAGCGTAGGGCTAGCGGGGTCGAGCTCCTACAATGAGCAGTTCTTC
cdr3_aa: CASSVGLAGSSSYNEQFF

clone_size: few
v_call: TRBV28
d_call: TRBD1
j_call: TRBJ2-7
cdr3_nt: TGTGCCAGCAGTTTAGGCGTTGCCAGGGGGCGCGAGCAGTACTTC
cdr3_aa: CASSLGVARGREQYF

clone_size: few
v_call: TRBV18
d_call: -
j_call: TRBJ1-6
cdr3_nt: TGTGCCAGCTCACCATGGGCGGGACTGGGGTCACCCCTCCACTTT
cdr3_aa: CASSPWAGLGSPLHF

clone_size: -
v_call: TRBV9
d_call: -
j_call: TRBJ1-3
cdr3_nt: TGTGCCAGCAGCGTTTTATTCTCTGGAAACACCATATATTTT
cdr3_aa: CASSVLFSGNTIYF

clone_size: -
v_call: TRBV4-3
d_call: -
j_call: TRBJ2-5
cdr3_nt: TGCGCCAGCAGCCGGGGACTGCAAGAGAGCCAGTACTTC
cdr3_aa: CASSRGLQESQYF

clone_size: few
v_call: TRBV7-2
d_call: TRBD2
j_call: TRBJ2-3
cdr3_nt: TGTGCCAGCAGCCCGCTAGCGGGGGGGCCCACAGATACGCAGTATTTT
cdr3_aa: CASSPLAGGPTDTQYF

clone_size: -
v_call: TRBV7-2
d_call: TRBD1
j_call: TRBJ2-7
cdr3_nt: TGTGCCAGCAGCTTCACCCCCGGGACAGGGGTCGAGCAGTACTTC
cdr3_aa: CASSFTPGTGVEQYF

clone_size: -
v_call: TRBV11-3
d_call: TRBD1
j_call: TRBJ2-2
cdr3_nt: TGTGCCAGCAGCCCCTCGGGACAGGAGAACGGGGAGCTGTTTTTT
cdr3_aa: CASSPSGQENGELFF

clone_size: few
v_call: TRBV5-6
d_call: -
j_call: TRBJ2-7
cdr3_nt: TGTGCCAGCAGCTTGGCGGGTTTGACAGTCTCATCCTACGAGCAGTACTTC
cdr3_aa: CASSLAGLTVSSYEQYF

clone_size: -
v_call: TRBV9
d_call: -
j_call: TRBJ2-5
cdr3_nt: TGTGCCAGCAGCGTAGGTCCCAGGTTAGAGACCCAGTACTTC
cdr3_aa: CASSVGPRLETQYF

clone_size: -
v_call: TRBV9
d_call: TRBD2
j_call: TRBJ2-1
cdr3_nt: TGTGCCAGCAGCCTTAGCGGGGGGTCCTACAATGAGCAGTTCTTC
cdr3_aa: CASSLSGGSYNEQFF

clone_size: -
v_call: TRBV10-3
d_call: TRBD1
j_call: TRBJ2-7
cdr3_nt: TGTGCCATCAGACAGGGGGCGCAGACCGAGCAGTACTTC
cdr3_aa: CAIRQGAQTEQYF

clone_size: -
v_call: TRBV19
d_call: -
j_call: TRBJ2-7
cdr3_nt: TGTGCCAGTAGTCGAGGGGGAAGAGGCTACGAGCAGTACTTC
cdr3_aa: CASSRGGRGYEQYF

clone_size: -
v_call: TRBV7-2
d_call: -
j_call: TRBJ2-6
cdr3_nt: TGTGCCAGCACCATACATAGCTCTGGGGCCAACGGCCTGACTTTC
cdr3_aa: CASTIHSSGANGLTF

clone_size: -
v_call: TRBV4-2
d_call: -
j_call: TRBJ2-3
cdr3_nt: TGTGCCAGCAGCCCCAGGACTAAAGGAGGGGCCGATACGCAGTATTTT
cdr3_aa: CASSPRTKGGADTQYF

clone_size: -
v_call: TRBV11-2
d_call: -
j_call: TRBJ2-3
cdr3_nt: TGTGCCAGCAGCTTACCCGGTAGCACAGATACGCAGTATTTT
cdr3_aa: CASSLPGSTDTQYF

clone_size: -
v_call: TRBV5-6
d_call: TRBD1
j_call: TRBJ2-5
cdr3_nt: TGTGCCAGCAGCTGGGGGGACAGGCCGGGAGAGACCCAGTACTTC
cdr3_aa: CASSWGDRPGETQYF

clone_size: few
v_call: TRBV5-1
d_call: -
j_call: TRBJ1-1
cdr3_nt: TGCGCCAGCAGCTTGACAGGGCCTGAACCGGAAGCTTTCTTT
cdr3_aa: CASSLTGPEPEAFF

clone_size: -
v_call: TRBV11-2
d_call: TRBD1
j_call: TRBJ2-5
cdr3_nt: TGTGCCAGCAGCTTATACCTGACAGGGGGCCGGGAGACCCAGTACTTC
cdr3_aa: CASSLYLTGGRETQYF

clone_size: once
v_call: TRBV21-1
d_call: -
j_call: TRBJ2-4
cdr3_nt: TGTGCCAGCAGCAGCCGGAGGACAGGGATTCAGTACTTC
cdr3_aa: CASSSRRTGIQYF

clone_size: -
v_call: TRBV7-8
d_call: -
j_call: TRBJ2-3
cdr3_nt: TGTGCCAGCAGCAAGTCGGTTAGTCAAGATACGCAGTATTTT
cdr3_aa: CASSKSVSQDTQYF

clone_size: -
v_call: TRBV7-3
d_call: TRBD2
j_call: TRBJ2-1
cdr3_nt: TGTGCCAGCAGCCAGAGGACTAGTTTGGACAATGAGCAGTTCTTC
cdr3_aa: CASSQRTSLDNEQFF

clone_size: -
v_call: TRBV2
d_call: -
j_call: TRBJ2-5
cdr3_nt: TGTGCCAGCCTCCCTTACGCGGCGGAGACCCAGTACTTC
cdr3_aa: CASLPYAAETQYF

clone_size: -
v_call: TRBV5-1
d_call: -
j_call: TRBJ1-2
cdr3_nt: TGCGCCAGCAGCTTACATGGTAATAGACAAGGCTATGGCTACACCTTC
cdr3_aa: CASSLHGNRQGYGYTF

clone_size: -
v_call: TRBV28
d_call: TRBD1
j_call: TRBJ1-5
cdr3_nt: TGTGCCAGCAGACCGAGGACAGGGTCCAATCAGCCCCAGCATTTT
cdr3_aa: CASRPRTGSNQPQHF

clone_size: -
v_call: TRBV7-9
d_call: TRBD2
j_call: TRBJ2-2
cdr3_nt: TGTGCCAGCAGCTTAGTACGCGGGGGGACTAACACCGGGGAGCTGTTTTTT
cdr3_aa: CASSLVRGGTNTGELFF

clone_size: few
v_call: TRBV27
d_call: TRBD1
j_call: TRBJ1-2
cdr3_nt: TGTGCCAGCAGTGTATCCTCAGGGGGGCTAAACTATGGCTACACCTTC
cdr3_aa: CASSVSSGGLNYGYTF

clone_size: -
v_call: TRBV28
d_call: TRBD1
j_call: TRBJ1-3
cdr3_nt: TGTGCCAGCGCTCGACAGGGGTCAGGAAACACCATATATTTT
cdr3_aa: CASARQGSGNTIYF

clone_size: -
v_call: TRBV14
d_call: -
j_call: TRBJ2-2
cdr3_nt: TGTGCCAGCAGCCAAGGGGGCTACGGGGAGCTGTTTTTT
cdr3_aa: CASSQGGYGELFF

clone_size: -
v_call: TRBV11-1
d_call: TRBD2
j_call: TRBJ2-2
cdr3_nt: TGTGCCAGCAGCCCGAGGACTAGCGGGAGGAACACCGGGGAGCTGTTTTTT
cdr3_aa: CASSPRTSGRNTGELFF

clone_size: -
v_call: TRBV5-5
d_call: -
j_call: TRBJ1-5
cdr3_nt: TGTGCCAGCAGCCTGTTAATGTCTCAGCCCCAGCATTTT
cdr3_aa: CASSLLMSQPQHF

clone_size: -
v_call: TRBV28
d_call: -
j_call: TRBJ1-3
cdr3_nt: TGTGCCAGCAGTATTTTCCTTGGAAACACCATATATTTT
cdr3_aa: CASSIFLGNTIYF

clone_size: once
v_call: TRBV2
d_call: TRBD1
j_call: TRBJ1-4
cdr3_nt: TGTGCCAGCAGTTTCCAGGGGGCTGAGGGTGAAAAACTGTTTTTT
cdr3_aa: CASSFQGAEGEKLFF

clone_size: -
v_call: TRBV18
d_call: TRBD1
j_call: TRBJ2-7
cdr3_nt: TGTGCCAGCTCACCCTATCCGGGACAGGGGGCCTACGAGCAGTACTTC
cdr3_aa: CASSPYPGQGAYEQYF

clone_size: -
v_call: TRBV11-2
d_call: TRBD2
j_call: TRBJ2-5
cdr3_nt: TGTGCCAGCAGCTCCATTTCGGGAGGGCCCGGAGAGACCCAGTACTTC
cdr3_aa: CASSSISGGPGETQYF

clone_size: -
v_call: TRBV18
d_call: TRBD1
j_call: TRBJ1-5
cdr3_nt: TGTGCCAGCTCAGGAAGCCAGGGGGCCCTTCAAGGACCCCAGCATTTT
cdr3_aa: CASSGSQGALQGPQHF

clone_size: -
v_call: TRBV7-9
d_call: -
j_call: TRBJ2-3
cdr3_nt: TGTTCCAGCAGCCCGAGAGGAGCAGGGGACACAGATACGCAGTATTTT
cdr3_aa: CSSSPRGAGDTDTQYF

clone_size: -
v_call: TRBV30
d_call: -
j_call: TRBJ2-2
cdr3_nt: TGTGCCTGGACGTCGGGAAAGGACACCGGGGAGCTGTTTTTT
cdr3_aa: CAWTSGKDTGELFF

clone_size: once
v_call: TRBV11-3
d_call: -
j_call: TRBJ2-7
cdr3_nt: TGTGCCAGCAGCTCAACAGGGTACCACGAGCAGTACTTC
cdr3_aa: CASSSTGYHEQYF

clone_size: -
v_call: TRBV28
d_call: -
j_call: TRBJ2-6
cdr3_nt: TGTGCCAGCAGTTTAAGAGCGCCTGGGGCCAACGGCCTGACTTTC
cdr3_aa: CASSLRAPGANGLTF

clone_size: once
v_call: TRBV11-2
d_call: TRBD2
j_call: TRBJ2-3
cdr3_nt: TGTGCCAGCAGCGGGACTAGGAGCACAGATACGCAGTATTTT
cdr3_aa: CASSGTRSTDTQYF

clone_size: few
v_call: TRBV5-1
d_call: -
j_call: TRBJ2-3
cdr3_nt: TGCGCCAGCAGCTTGGACACAGGGAGAGATACGCAGTATTTT
cdr3_aa: CASSLDTGRDTQYF